This passage covers 14 T cell receptor beta chains from one sample sequenced in a study of blood T cell repertoires in COVID-19. Profiling relied on immunoSEQ multiplex PCR, and the TCRdb table lists in-frame clones only, not all of them. The repertoire holds about 240,000 clones, with roughly 90% as singletons. The specimen sequenced was peripheral blood. These receptors all come from a man aged 60 to 75 with acute or convalescent COVID-19.

The chain has TRBV7-9 and TRBJ1-2; possible D gene TRBD1, 5 bases. The CDR3 consists of 13 residues. Trimming cost V 5 bases and J 7 bases, with 14 bases left between them. Germline V lookup: CDR1 SEHNR, CDR2 FQNEAQ (reference sequence). CDR3 residues: CASSLDILRGYTF. The CDR3 DNA reads TGTGCCAGCAGCCTGGACATACTTCGTGGCTACACCTTC.

This clone was observed a few times. V usage is TRBV7-2 and J usage is TRBJ2-5, with a tentative D call TRBD2 (6 bases). CDR1 and CDR2 from the germline V gene are SGHTA and FQGNSA. With 0 bases removed from V and 3 bases from J, the gap between germline ends came to 8 bases. The length of the CDR3 is 14 residues. In DNA form, the CDR3 reads TGTGCCAGCAGCTTAGCTTGGGGGGAAGAGACCCAGTACTTC. Encoded protein: CASSLAWGEETQYF.

J is TRBJ1-1 and V is TRBV18; the D gene is possibly TRBD1 (5 bases). Trimming took off 2 bases at V and 3 bases at J, with 13 bases between the two ends. Looked up from germline, CDR1 is KGHSH and CDR2 is LQKENI. This CDR3 spans 15 amino acids. The CDR3 here is CASSPVTGGDTEAFF. The CDR3 nucleotides read TGTGCCAGCTCACCAGTCACGGGGGGAGACACTGAAGCTTTCTTT.

This clone was observed once. The chain carries TRBV30 and TRBJ1-5, with a possible D match to TRBD1 (5 bases). This CDR3 contains 14 residues. Germline V lookup: CDR1 GTSNPN, CDR2 SVGIG (reference sequence). V was pared by 0 bases and J by 6 bases, with 12 bases between. CDR3 DNA sequence: TGTGCCTGGAGTGTAGGGCAGGGCAGTCAGCCCCAGCATTTT. This translates into CAWSVGQGSQPQHF.

This chain joins TRBV6-1 and TRBJ2-5; 11 bases map to TRBD2. V shed 3 bases and J 0 bases; nucleotides not matched to a gene: 6. The CDR3 runs 17 residues. Germline-derived CDR1 and CDR2 are MNHNS and SASEGT. The CDR3 reads CASSDLPGLADQETQYF. The CDR3 nucleotides read TGTGCCAGCAGTGATCTCCCGGGACTAGCGGACCAAGAGACCCAGTACTTC.

This clone was counted a few times. The gene calls are TRBV6-6 and TRBJ2-7, with D tentatively TRBD1 (6 bases). This CDR3 contains 12 residues. Germline V CDR1 and CDR2: MNHNY, SVGAGI (reference sequence). V lost 4 bases and J lost 5, with 9 bases in between. As DNA, the CDR3 is TGTGCCAGCAGTTTTTCAGGGGACGAGCAGTACTTC. Amino acids: CASSFSGDEQYF.

The chain employs TRBV7-3 and TRBJ2-3; tentative D call: TRBD1 (6 bases). The germline V gene has CDR1 SGHTA and CDR2 FQGTGA. Trimming cost V 6 bases and J 1 base, with 17 bases left between them. This CDR3 has 16 amino acids. CDR3 bases: TGTGCCAGCAGTTGGGGGCCGGCGTCAGGCACAGATACGCAGTATTTT. As protein: CASSWGPASGTDTQYF.

This clone was seen just once. The CDR3 is CSVGTVSGTDTQYF. In nucleotides, the CDR3 is TGCAGCGTAGGGACAGTTTCTGGCACAGATACGCAGTATTTT. The rearrangement joins TRBV29-1 to TRBJ2-3, with TRBD1 identical over 7 bases. This CDR3 contains 14 residues. V lost 6 bases and J lost 1; bases outside the gene matches: 7. In germline, CDR1 is SQVTM, CDR2 ANQGSEA.

This chain connects TRBV7-2 to TRBJ2-1; 9 bases match TRBD1. The CDR3 contains 14 residues. Germline lookup yields CDR1 SGHTA and CDR2 FQGNSA. V lost 5 bases and J lost 6; bases outside the gene matches: 5. CDR3 DNA sequence: TGTGCCAGCAGCCTCGGACAGGGGCCCAATGAGCAGTTCTTC. Its translation is CASSLGQGPNEQFF.

J is TRBJ2-2 and V is TRBV11-3; 8 bases fit TRBD1. Germline CDR1 SGHNT, CDR2 YENEEA. V lost 5 bases and J lost 7; bases outside the gene matches: 9. The CDR3 consists of 15 residues. The chain's CDR3 is CASSVVDRVIGELFF. The CDR3 DNA reads as TGTGCCAGCAGCGTGGTGGACAGGGTCATCGGGGAGCTGTTTTTT.

The chain has TRBV2 and TRBJ2-7, with D perhaps TRBD1 (6 bases). CDR1 is SNHLY, CDR2 FYNNEI, per germline. The V gene lost 6 bases and the J gene lost 1 base, with 13 bases spanning the gap. CDR3 length equals 14 residues. CDR3 sequence (DNA): TGTGCCAGCAGAGCGCTGGGGGCTTCCTACGAGCAGTACTTC. This codes for CASRALGASYEQYF.

This clone has only one observation. The chain couples TRBV14 to TRBJ2-1; 10 positions match TRBD2. Germline V gives CDR1 SGHDN, CDR2 FVKESK. The CDR3 is 16 amino acids. J gave up 4 bases and V 4 bases, and 7 bases lay outside the gene matches. CDR3: CASSPGVAGGYNEQFF. CDR3 sequence (DNA): TGTGCCAGCAGCCCGGGGGTAGCGGGAGGTTACAATGAGCAGTTCTTC.

V is TRBV11-2 and J is TRBJ2-7, with 9 bases fitting TRBD2. The CDR3 covers 15 residues. Germline CDR1 and CDR2: SGHAT and FQNNGV. V trimming: 5 bases; J trimming: 0 bases; junction bases outside the gene matches: 5. This CDR3 is CASSLFSGSSYEQYF. In DNA form, the CDR3 reads TGTGCCAGCAGCCTATTTAGCGGGAGCTCCTACGAGCAGTACTTC.

The V and J genes are TRBV5-1 and TRBJ1-1; TRBD1 matches at 8 bases. The germline CDR1 and CDR2 sequences are SGHRS and YFSETQ. With 3 bases clipped from V and 7 bases from J, the junction kept 8 bases outside the gene matches. This CDR3 contains 14 residues. The CDR3 nucleotides are TGCGCCAGCAGCTACAGGGGGATGAGTAATGAAGCTTTCTTT. Protein: CASSYRGMSNEAFF. The complete variable domain, with remaining parts taken from reference TRBV5-1 and TRBJ1-1, reads KAGVTQTPRYLIKTRGQQVTLSCSPISGHRSVSWYQQTPGQGLQFLFEYFSETQRNKGNFPGRFSGRQFSNSRSEMNVSTLELGDSALYLCASSYRGMSNEAFFGQGTRLTVV.